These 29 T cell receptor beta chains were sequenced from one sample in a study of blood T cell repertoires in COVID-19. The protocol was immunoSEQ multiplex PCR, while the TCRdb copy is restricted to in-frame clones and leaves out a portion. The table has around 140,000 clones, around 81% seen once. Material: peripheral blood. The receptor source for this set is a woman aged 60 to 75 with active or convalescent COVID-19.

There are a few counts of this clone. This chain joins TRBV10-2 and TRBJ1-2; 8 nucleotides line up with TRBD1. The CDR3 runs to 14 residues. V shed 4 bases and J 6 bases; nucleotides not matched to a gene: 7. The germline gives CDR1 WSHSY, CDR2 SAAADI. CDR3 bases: TGCGCCAGCAGTGTAACGGGACAGGTTAATGGCTACACCTTC. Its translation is CASSVTGQVNGYTF.

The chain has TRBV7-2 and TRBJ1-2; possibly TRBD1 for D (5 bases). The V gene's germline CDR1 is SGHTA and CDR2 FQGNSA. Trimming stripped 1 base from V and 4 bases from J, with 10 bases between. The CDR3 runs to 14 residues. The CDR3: CASSLGREGYGYTF. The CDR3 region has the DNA TGTGCCAGCAGCTTAGGCAGGGAAGGCTATGGCTACACCTTC.

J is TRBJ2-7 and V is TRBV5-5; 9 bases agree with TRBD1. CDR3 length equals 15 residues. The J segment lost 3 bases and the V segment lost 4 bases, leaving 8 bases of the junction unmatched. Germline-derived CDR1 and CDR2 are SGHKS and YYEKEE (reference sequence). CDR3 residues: CASSPLGQGDYEQYF. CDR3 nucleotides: TGTGCCAGCAGCCCCCTGGGACAGGGTGACTACGAGCAGTACTTC.

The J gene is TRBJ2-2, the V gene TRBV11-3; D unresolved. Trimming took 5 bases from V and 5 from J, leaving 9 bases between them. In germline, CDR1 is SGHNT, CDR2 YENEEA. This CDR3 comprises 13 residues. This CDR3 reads CASSHSETGELFF. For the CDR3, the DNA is TGTGCCAGCAGCCACTCCGAAACCGGGGAGCTGTTTTTT.

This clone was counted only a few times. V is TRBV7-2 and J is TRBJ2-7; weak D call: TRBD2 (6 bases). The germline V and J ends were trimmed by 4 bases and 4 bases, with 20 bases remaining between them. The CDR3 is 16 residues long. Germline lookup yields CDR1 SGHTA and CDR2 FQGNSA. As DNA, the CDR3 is TGTGCCAGCAGCTCTGCAGGCGGGAACGTCGCGTACGAGCAGTACTTC. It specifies CASSSAGGNVAYEQYF.

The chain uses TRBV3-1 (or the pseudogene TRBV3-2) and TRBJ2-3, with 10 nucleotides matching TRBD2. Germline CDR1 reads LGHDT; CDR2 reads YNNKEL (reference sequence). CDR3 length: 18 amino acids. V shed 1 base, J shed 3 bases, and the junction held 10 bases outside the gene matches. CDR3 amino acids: CASSQGVRSGGATDTQYF. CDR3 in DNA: TGTGCCAGCAGCCAAGGGGTCAGGAGCGGGGGGGCGACAGATACGCAGTATTTT.

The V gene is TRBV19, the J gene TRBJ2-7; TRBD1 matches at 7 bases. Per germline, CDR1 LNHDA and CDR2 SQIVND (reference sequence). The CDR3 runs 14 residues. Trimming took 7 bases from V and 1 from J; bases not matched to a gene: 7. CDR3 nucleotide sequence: TGTGCCAGTAAAACCGGGACAGAATCCTACGAGCAGTACTTC. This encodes CASKTGTESYEQYF.

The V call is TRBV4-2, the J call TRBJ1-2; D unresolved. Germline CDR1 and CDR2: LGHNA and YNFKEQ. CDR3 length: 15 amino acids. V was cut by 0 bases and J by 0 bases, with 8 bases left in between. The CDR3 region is CASSQDRGSNYGYTF. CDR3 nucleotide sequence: TGTGCCAGCAGCCAAGATCGGGGATCTAACTATGGCTACACCTTC.

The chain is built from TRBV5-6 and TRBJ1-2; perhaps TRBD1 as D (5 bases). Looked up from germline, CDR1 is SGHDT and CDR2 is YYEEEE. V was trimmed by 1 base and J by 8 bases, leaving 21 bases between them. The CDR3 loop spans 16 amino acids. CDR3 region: CASSLRAGSEWIGYTF. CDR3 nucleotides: TGTGCCAGCAGCTTGCGGGCAGGGTCTGAGTGGATAGGCTACACCTTC.

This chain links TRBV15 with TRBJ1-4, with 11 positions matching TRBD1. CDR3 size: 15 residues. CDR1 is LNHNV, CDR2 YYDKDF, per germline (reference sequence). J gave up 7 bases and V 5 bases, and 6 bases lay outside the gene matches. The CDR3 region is CATSPGQGAGEKLFF. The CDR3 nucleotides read TGTGCCACCAGCCCCGGACAGGGGGCGGGTGAAAAACTGTTTTTT.

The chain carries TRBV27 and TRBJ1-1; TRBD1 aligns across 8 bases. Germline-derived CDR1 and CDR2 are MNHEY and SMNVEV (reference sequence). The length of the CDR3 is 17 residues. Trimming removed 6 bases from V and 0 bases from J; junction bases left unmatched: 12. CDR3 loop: CASSLSRGRGLNTEAFF. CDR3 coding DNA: TGTGCCAGCAGCCTAAGCAGGGGGCGAGGGTTGAACACTGAAGCTTTCTTT.

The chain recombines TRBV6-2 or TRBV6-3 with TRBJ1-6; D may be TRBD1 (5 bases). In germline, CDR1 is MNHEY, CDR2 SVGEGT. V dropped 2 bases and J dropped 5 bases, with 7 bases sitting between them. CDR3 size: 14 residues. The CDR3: CASSYQGNNSPLHF. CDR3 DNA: TGTGCCAGCAGTTACCAGGGAAATAATTCACCCCTCCACTTT.

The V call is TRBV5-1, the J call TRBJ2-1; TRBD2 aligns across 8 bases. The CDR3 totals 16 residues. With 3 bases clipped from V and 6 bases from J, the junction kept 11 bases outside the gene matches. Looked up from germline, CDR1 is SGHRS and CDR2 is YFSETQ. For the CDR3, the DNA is TGCGCCAGCAGCTCCCTTCTAGCGGGCGGGGTCAATGAGCAGTTCTTC. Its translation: CASSSLLAGGVNEQFF.

The DNA of the CDR3 is TGTGCCAGCAGCTCTTGGGGGCCAGGGGAGCTGTTTTTT. This encodes CASSSWGPGELFF. The chain couples TRBV11-3 to TRBJ2-2, with a tentative D call TRBD1 (6 bases). Per germline, CDR1 SGHNT and CDR2 YENEEA. This CDR3 region has 13 residues. V lost 4 bases and J 8 bases, leaving 11 bases between the germline ends.

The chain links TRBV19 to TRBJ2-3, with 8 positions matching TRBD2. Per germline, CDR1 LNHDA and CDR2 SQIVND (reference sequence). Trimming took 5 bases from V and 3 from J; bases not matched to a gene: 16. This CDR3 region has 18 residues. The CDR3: CASSPPPFGSGSTDTQYF. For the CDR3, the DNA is TGTGCCAGTAGTCCCCCCCCCTTCGGGAGCGGGAGTACAGATACGCAGTATTTT.

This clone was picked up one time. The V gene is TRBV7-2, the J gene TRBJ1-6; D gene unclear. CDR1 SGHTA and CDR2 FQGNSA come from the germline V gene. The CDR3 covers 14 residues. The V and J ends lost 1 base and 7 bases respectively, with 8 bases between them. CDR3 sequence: CASSLDGYNSPLHF. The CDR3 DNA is TGTGCCAGCAGCTTAGACGGGTACAATTCACCCCTCCACTTT.

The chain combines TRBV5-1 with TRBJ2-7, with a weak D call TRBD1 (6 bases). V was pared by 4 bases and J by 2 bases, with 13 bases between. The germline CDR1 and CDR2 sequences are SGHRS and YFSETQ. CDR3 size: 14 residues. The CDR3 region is CASSHLQGTYEQYV. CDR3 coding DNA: TGCGCCAGCAGCCATCTACAGGGTACCTACGAGCAGTACGTC.

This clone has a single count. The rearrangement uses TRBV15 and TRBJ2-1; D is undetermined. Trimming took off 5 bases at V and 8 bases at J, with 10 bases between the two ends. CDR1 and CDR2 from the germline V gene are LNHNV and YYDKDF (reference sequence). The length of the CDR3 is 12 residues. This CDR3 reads CATSAGADEQFF. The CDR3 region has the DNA TGTGCCACCAGCGCTGGAGCAGATGAGCAGTTCTTC.

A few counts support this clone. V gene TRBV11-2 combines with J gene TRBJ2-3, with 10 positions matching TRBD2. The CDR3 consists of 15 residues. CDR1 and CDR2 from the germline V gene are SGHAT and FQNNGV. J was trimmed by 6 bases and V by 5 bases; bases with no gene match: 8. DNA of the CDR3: TGTGCCAGCAGCACTAAAGCGGGAGGGTCCGATACGCAGTATTTT. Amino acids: CASSTKAGGSDTQYF.

CDR3 region: CASRPRDRVISPLHF. DNA for the CDR3: TGTGCCAGTCGACCTAGGGACAGGGTTATTTCACCCCTCCACTTT. The rearrangement links TRBV28 to TRBJ1-6; 9 nucleotides align to TRBD1. This CDR3 has 15 amino acids. V lost 9 bases to trimming and J lost 9 bases; unmatched junction nucleotides: 12. Germline CDR1 is MDHEN and CDR2 is SYDVKM.

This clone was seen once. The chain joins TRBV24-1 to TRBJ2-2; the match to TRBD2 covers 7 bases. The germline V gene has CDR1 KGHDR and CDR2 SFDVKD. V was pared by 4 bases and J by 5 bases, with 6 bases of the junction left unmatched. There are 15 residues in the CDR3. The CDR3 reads CATSDRLRGTGELFF. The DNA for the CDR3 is TGTGCCACCAGTGACCGCTTGCGGGGGACCGGGGAGCTGTTTTTT.

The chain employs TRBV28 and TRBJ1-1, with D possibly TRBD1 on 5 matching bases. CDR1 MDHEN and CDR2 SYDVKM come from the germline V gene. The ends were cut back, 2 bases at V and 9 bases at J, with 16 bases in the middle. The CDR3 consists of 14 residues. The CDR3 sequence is CASSLTEDRAKAFF. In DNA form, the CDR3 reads TGTGCCAGCAGTTTAACCGAAGACAGAGCGAAAGCTTTCTTT.

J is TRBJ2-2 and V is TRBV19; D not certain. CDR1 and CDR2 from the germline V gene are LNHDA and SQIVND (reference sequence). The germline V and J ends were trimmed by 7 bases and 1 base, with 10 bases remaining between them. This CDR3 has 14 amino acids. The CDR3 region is CASTRLENTGELFF. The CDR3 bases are TGTGCCAGTACAAGGCTAGAGAACACCGGGGAGCTGTTTTTT.

The CDR3 region is CASSSSGDGNEQFF. The CDR3, as DNA: TGTGCCAGCAGCTCCTCCGGGGATGGCAATGAGCAGTTCTTC. This chain uses TRBV9 with TRBJ2-1, with a weak D call TRBD2 (5 bases). The CDR3 loop spans 14 amino acids. CDR1 and CDR2 (germline): SGDLS, YYNGEE. V was pared by 4 bases and J by 6 bases, with 14 bases between.

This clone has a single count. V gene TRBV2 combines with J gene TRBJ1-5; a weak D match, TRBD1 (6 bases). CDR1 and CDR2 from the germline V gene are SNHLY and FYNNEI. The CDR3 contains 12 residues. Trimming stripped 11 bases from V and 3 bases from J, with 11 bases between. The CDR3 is CADRTDNQPQHF. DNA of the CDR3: TGTGCCGACAGGACCGACAATCAGCCCCAGCATTTT.

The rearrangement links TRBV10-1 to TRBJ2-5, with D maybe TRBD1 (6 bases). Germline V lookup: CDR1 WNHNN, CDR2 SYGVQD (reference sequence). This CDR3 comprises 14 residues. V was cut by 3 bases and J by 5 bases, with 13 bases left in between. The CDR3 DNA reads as TGCGCCAGCAGTGACCAGGACAGCCGGGAGACCCAGTACTTC. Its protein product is CASSDQDSRETQYF.

The DNA of the CDR3 is TGTGCCAGCAGCTCGGGACAGGGAAGGGACGAGCAGTACGTC. As protein: CASSSGQGRDEQYV. The chain links TRBV7-9 to TRBJ2-7; 9 nucleotides align to TRBD1. V dropped 4 bases and J dropped 5; count of bases not matched to a gene: 6. CDR1 and CDR2 from the germline V gene are SEHNR and FQNEAQ (reference sequence). The CDR3 spans 14 residues.

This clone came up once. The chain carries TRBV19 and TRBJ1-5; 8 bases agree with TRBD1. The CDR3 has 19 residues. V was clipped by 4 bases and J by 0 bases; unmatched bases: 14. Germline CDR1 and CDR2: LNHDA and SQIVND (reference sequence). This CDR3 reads CASSSLRGQDEYSNQPQHF. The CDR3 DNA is TGTGCCAGTAGTAGTCTAAGGGGACAGGACGAGTATAGCAATCAGCCCCAGCATTTT.

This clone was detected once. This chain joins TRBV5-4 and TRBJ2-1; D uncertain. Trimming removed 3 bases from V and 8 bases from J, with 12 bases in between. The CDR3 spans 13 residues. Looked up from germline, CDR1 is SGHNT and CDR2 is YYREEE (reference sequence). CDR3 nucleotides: TGTGCCAGCAGCTCGTACAGTGGATATGAGCAGTTCTTC. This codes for CASSSYSGYEQFF.